These T cell receptor beta chains were read from a single sample in a study of radiotherapy plus CTLA-4 blockade in lung cancer. The protocol was immunoSEQ multiplex PCR, while the TCRdb copy is restricted to in-frame clones and leaves out a portion. The sample comprises around 37,000 clones, around 74% of which are singletons, and roughly an eighth rests with the top ten. Sequenced here: peripheral blood, sampled from a patient treated with radiotherapy plus ipilimumab. The receptor source for this set is a human donor with non-small cell lung cancer that progressed on radiotherapy plus ipilimumab. Both conserved end residues are part of each CDR3. The order of the fields is D gene, V gene, J gene, CDR3 protein, CDR3 DNA. A D gene is named only where the DNA matches it firmly.

TRBD1	TRBV28	TRBJ2-7	CASSPLGGPGYEQYF	TGTGCCAGCAGCCCTCTAGGGGGCCCGGGCTACGAGCAGTACTTC
-	TRBV1	TRBJ2-1	CTSSQVKWRDRYNEQFF	TGCACCAGCAGCCAAGTAAAATGGCGGGATCGCTACAATGAGCAGTTCTTC
-	TRBV28	TRBJ1-5	CASSLGGQPQHF	TGTGCCAGCAGTTTGGGGGGCCAGCCCCAGCATTTT
TRBD1	TRBV29-1	TRBJ1-1	CSVREGQGGTEAFF	TGCAGCGTTAGGGAGGGACAGGGAGGGACTGAAGCTTTCTTT
-	TRBV9	TRBJ1-2	CASSPVGLGYGYTF	TGTGCCAGCAGCCCAGTGGGGTTGGGCTATGGCTACACCTTC
TRBD2	TRBV5-1	TRBJ2-7	CASSLLTSAPGERSYEQYF	TGCGCCAGCAGCTTGCTGACTAGCGCCCCGGGAGAGAGGTCCTACGAGCAGTACTTC
-	TRBV29-1	TRBJ1-2	CSVEVREGGYTF	TGCAGCGTTGAAGTCAGGGAGGGTGGCTACACCTTC
-	TRBV28	TRBJ2-7	CASSEGLGSYEQYF	TGTGCCAGCAGTGAGGGGTTGGGCTCCTACGAGCAGTACTTC
-	TRBV4-1	TRBJ2-1	CASSQMDNEQFF	TGCGCCAGCAGCCAGATGGACAATGAGCAGTTCTTC
TRBD1	TRBV14	TRBJ2-4	CASSHLQGTGNTKNIQYF	TGTGCCAGCAGCCACCTTCAGGGGACAGGGAACACCAAAAACATTCAGTACTTC
-	TRBV2	TRBJ1-3	CASSGGGPGDGNTIYF	TGTGCCAGCTCCGGGGGGGGGCCCGGCGATGGAAACACCATATATTTT